The 31 T cell receptor beta chains below come from one sample, sequenced in a study of T cell repertoires in cytomegalovirus infection (dated by TCRdb to between 2018 and 2021). The label giving this sample's treatment or condition can be read as: in vitro stimulation with specific CMV peptide epitopes to enrich CMV-specific T cells. Antigen specificity for these receptors is unknown. Data came from an Illumina HiSeq 1500. TCRdb cleaned the public reads at Q25 with fastp, built clones with MiXCR and kept in-frame beta chains. Under each unique CDR3 protein, matching rows form one entry showing the most common genes and DNA. A total of about 51,000 distinct CDR3 sequences appear in this sample, 20% of them only once. The ten top clones hold about 30% of the sample. This specimen consisted of CD8+ T cells from cultured PBMCs, obtained from culture after CMV antigen stimulation. These TCRs come from a human donor in good health (CMV status not recorded). Some clones in this sample may be carry-over from other donors' samples.

V usage is TRBV7-6 and J usage is TRBJ2-7, with a tentative D call TRBD1 (5 bases). Germline loops: CDR1 SGHVS, CDR2 FNYEAQ. V lost 3 bases, J lost 3 bases, and 15 bases lay in between. The CDR3 loop spans 15 amino acids. DNA of the CDR3: TGTGCCAGCAGCTTCCGAGCCCTAGGGGACTACGAGCAGTACTTC. This sequence encodes CASSFRALGDYEQYF.

The chain is built from TRBV7-2 and TRBJ1-6; D is undetermined. V lost 5 bases, J lost 8 bases, and 13 bases lay in between. Germline-derived CDR1 and CDR2 are SGHTA and FQGNSA. The CDR3 totals 14 residues. CDR3 coding DNA: TGTGCCAGCAGCCCCGGAGGGTGGGATTCACCCCTCCACTTT. It codes for CASSPGGWDSPLHF.

The chain has TRBV12-3 or TRBV12-4 and TRBJ2-4, with D uncertain. This CDR3 has 13 amino acids. Trimming cost V 5 bases and J 0 bases, with 5 bases left between them. The CDR3 protein is CASSKGAKNIQYF. Written as DNA, the CDR3 is TGTGCCAGCAGTAAGGGAGCCAAAAACATTCAGTACTTC.

This clonotype was counted between two and nine times. This chain connects TRBV4-3 to TRBJ2-7; D unresolved. Germline-derived CDR1 and CDR2 are LGHNA and YSLEER. V was cut by 1 base and J by 3 bases, with 13 bases left in between. The CDR3 has 15 amino acids. The CDR3 region is CASSQVSSAGYEQYF. CDR3 DNA sequence: TGCGCCAGCAGCCAAGTTTCCAGCGCCGGCTACGAGCAGTACTTC.

The CDR3 sequence: CASSDPGLAGSTDTQYF. CDR3 DNA sequence: TGTGCCAGCAGTGACCCGGGACTAGCGGGAAGCACAGATACGCAGTATTTT. The rearrangement links TRBV2 to TRBJ2-3; TRBD2 matches at 13 bases. The V and J ends lost 3 bases and 0 bases, in that order; junction bases with no gene match: 3. CDR1 and CDR2 from the germline V gene are SNHLY and FYNNEI. The CDR3 extends over 17 amino acids.

This clonotype was seen only a few times. This rearrangement joins TRBV5-4 to TRBJ1-6, with D tentatively TRBD1 (5 bases). The CDR3 has 16 amino acids. With 4 bases removed from V and 6 bases from J, the gap between germline ends came to 17 bases. Germline V gives CDR1 SGHNT, CDR2 YYREEE (reference sequence). CDR3 in amino acids: CASSEGPPGVNSPLHF. The CDR3 DNA follows: TGTGCCAGCAGCGAAGGACCCCCGGGGGTTAATTCACCCCTCCACTTT. The variable domain in full, completed from reference TRBV5-4 and TRBJ1-6, reads ETGVTQSPTHLIKTRGQQVTLRCSSQSGHNTVSWYQQALGQGPQFIFQYYREEENGRGNFPPRFSGLQFPNYSSELNVNALELDDSALYLCASSEGPPGVNSPLHFGNGTRLTVT.

In the case of this clonotype: A clone one base away is much larger, so this may be a read error. The chain recombines TRBV10-3 with TRBJ2-7, with D uncertain. The V and J ends lost 6 bases and 4 bases respectively, with 16 bases between them. This CDR3 region has 14 residues. CDR1 and CDR2 (germline): ENHRY, SYGVKD. Here the CDR3 reads CAISETRATYEQYF. CDR3 nucleotide sequence: TGTGCCATCAGCGAGACAAGGGCCACTTACGAGCAGTACTTC.

This clonotype occurred a few times. The chain recombines TRBV4-2 with TRBJ2-3; 7 bases are shared with TRBD2. CDR1 LGHNA and CDR2 YNFKEQ come from the germline V gene. V shed 2 bases, J shed 4 bases, and the junction held 18 bases outside the gene matches. This CDR3 region has 19 residues. The CDR3 DNA reads as TGTGCCAGCAGCCAACACCGCGCGATGACTAGCCTCCGACCAGATACGCAGTATTTT. Translated: CASSQHRAMTSLRPDTQYF.

This chain uses TRBV6-1 with TRBJ1-5; TRBD1 is a possible D gene (5 bases). Trimming pared 7 bases from V and 1 base from J, leaving 11 bases between. Germline V gene data show CDR1 as MNHNS and CDR2 as SASEGT. The CDR3 contains 14 residues. The CDR3 sequence is CASKKRGSNQPQHF. CDR3 sequence (DNA): TGTGCCAGCAAGAAACGGGGGAGCAATCAGCCCCAGCATTTT.

The chain joins TRBV7-2 to TRBJ2-2; 10 nucleotides agree with TRBD1. V lost 6 bases to trimming and J lost 4 bases; unmatched junction nucleotides: 8. The CDR3 totals 16 residues. CDR1 and CDR2 from the germline V gene are SGHTA and FQGNSA. In DNA form, the CDR3 reads TGTGCCAGCAGGACCAGACAGGGGGCACCCACCGGGGAGCTGTTTTTT. It encodes CASRTRQGAPTGELFF.

This chain uses TRBV12-3 or TRBV12-4 with TRBJ1-1; 10 bases map to TRBD1. This CDR3 has 16 amino acids. V shed 6 bases and J 5 bases; nucleotides not matched to a gene: 12. CDR3 protein: CASSPIGTGARTEAFF. The CDR3 nucleotides are TGTGCCAGCAGCCCCATTGGGACAGGGGCCAGGACTGAAGCTTTCTTT.

The V call is TRBV18, the J call TRBJ1-2; 10 nucleotides align to TRBD1. This CDR3 is built from 19 residues. The junction had 11 bases not matched to a gene; V was cut back by 1 base and J by 0 bases. The germline CDR1 and CDR2 sequences are KGHSH and LQKENI. The CDR3 coding sequence is TGTGCCAGCTCACCACTGAGTCGGGACAGGGGAATTCCTAACTATGGCTACACCTTC. Translating it yields CASSPLSRDRGIPNYGYTF.

This chain links TRBV7-6 with TRBJ1-3; D gene ambiguous. The CDR3 contains 16 residues. Trimming took 4 bases from V and 2 from J, leaving 15 bases between them. The germline V gene has CDR1 SGHVS and CDR2 FNYEAQ. The CDR3: CASSSLMGEAGNTIYF. DNA for the CDR3: TGTGCCAGCAGCTCCCTTATGGGCGAGGCTGGAAACACCATATATTTT. The full variable domain, with the rest looked up from reference TRBV7-6 and TRBJ1-3, is GAGVSQSPRYKVTKRGQDVALRCDPISGHVSLYWYRQALGQGPEFLTYFNYEAQQDKSGLPNDRFSAERPEGSISTLTIQRTEQRDSAMYRCASSSLMGEAGNTIYFGEGSWLTVV.

The sample holds a few counts of this clonotype. The chain employs TRBV28 and TRBJ2-5; unclear D gene. Per germline, CDR1 MDHEN and CDR2 SYDVKM. V lost 4 bases to trimming and J lost 2 bases, with 14 bases between them. CDR3 length: 15 residues. The CDR3 DNA sequence: TGTGCCAGCAGTTCCCCCCCCCAGAGACAAGAGACCCAGTACTTC. Its translation is CASSSPPQRQETQYF.

The sample holds many counts of this clonotype. The rearrangement links TRBV6-2 or TRBV6-3 to TRBJ1-1; D gene unclear. Germline values: CDR1 MNHEY, CDR2 SVGEGT. The V end lost 7 bases, the J end lost 1 base, and 4 bases lay between the germline ends. The CDR3 loop spans 11 amino acids. The CDR3 is CASKRNTEAFF. The CDR3 DNA reads TGTGCCAGCAAGCGGAACACTGAAGCTTTCTTT.

Worth noting for this clonotype: One end of the junction varies from germline; a read error may be responsible. The rearrangement uses TRBV6-2 or TRBV6-3 and TRBJ1-5, with TRBD1 matching over 7 bases. Germline-derived CDR1 and CDR2 are MNHEY and SVGEGT. This CDR3 contains 17 residues. CDR3 DNA: TGTGCAAGCAGTCTAAACGCTCCGGGGACAGACAATCAGCCCCAGCATTTT. It codes for CASSLNAPGTDNQPQHF.

The J gene is TRBJ2-2, the V gene TRBV7-6; the D is unclear. This CDR3 is built from 12 residues. The V end was cut by 4 bases, the J end by 3 bases, with 3 bases between. From germline, CDR1 is SGHVS and CDR2 FNYEAQ. CDR3 coding DNA: TGTGCCAGCAGCTCTTACACCGGGGAGCTGTTTTTT. It encodes CASSSYTGELFF.

The chain has TRBV19 and TRBJ2-1, with 7 nucleotides matching TRBD2. Trimming cost V 5 bases and J 7 bases; bases outside gene matches: 11. The CDR3 loop spans 15 amino acids. Germline assignment: CDR1 LNHDA and CDR2 SQIVND (reference sequence). The CDR3 protein is CASSPREGHRNEQFF. DNA of the CDR3: TGTGCCAGTAGTCCGAGGGAGGGCCATCGGAATGAGCAGTTCTTC.

This clonotype was observed at least ten times. The chain couples TRBV5-6 to TRBJ2-4; no clear D gene. Germline assignment: CDR1 SGHDT and CDR2 YYEEEE. V lost 4 bases and J lost 1, with 12 bases in between. The CDR3 sequence is 15 residues long. The CDR3 coding sequence is TGTGCCAGCAGCCGACCACTACGGGCCAAAAACATTCAGTACTTC. Protein: CASSRPLRAKNIQYF.

This clonotype came up a few times. The chain carries TRBV6-2 or TRBV6-3 and TRBJ2-2, with D unclear. Per germline, CDR1 MNHEY and CDR2 SVGEGT. This CDR3 contains 13 residues. Trimming pared 8 bases from V and 1 base from J, leaving 8 bases between. CDR3 sequence: CASELLNTGELFF. CDR3 DNA: TGTGCCAGCGAACTTTTGAACACCGGGGAGCTGTTTTTT.

The gene calls are TRBV7-9 and TRBJ1-1, with D uncertain. The CDR3 has 15 residues. Trimming removed 3 bases from V and 0 bases from J, with 11 bases in between. Per the germline V gene, CDR1 is SEHNR and CDR2 is FQNEAQ (reference sequence). CDR3 bases: TGTGCCAGCAGCTTGTCGGAACAGATGAACACTGAAGCTTTCTTT. Translated, it gives CASSLSEQMNTEAFF. Drawing the rest from reference TRBV7-9 and TRBJ1-1, the complete variable domain is DTGVSQNPRHKITKRGQNVTFRCDPISEHNRLYWYRQTLGQGPEFLTYFQNEAQLEKSRLLSDRFSAERPKGSFSTLEIQRTEQGDSAMYLCASSLSEQMNTEAFFGQGTRLTVV.

This clonotype came up a few times. The chain has TRBV7-6 and TRBJ2-1; 7 nucleotides align to TRBD2. Germline values: CDR1 SGHVS, CDR2 FNYEAQ. The junction had 3 bases not matched to a gene; V was cut back by 0 bases and J by 4 bases. The CDR3 loop spans 15 amino acids. CDR3 sequence (DNA): TGTGCCAGCAGCTTAGCGCTAGCGGCTTACAATGAGCAGTTCTTC. It yields the protein CASSLALAAYNEQFF.

The chain carries TRBV24-1 and TRBJ2-2; the match to TRBD1 covers 7 bases. Trimming removed 7 bases from V and 2 bases from J; junction bases left unmatched: 3. CDR1 is KGHDR, CDR2 SFDVKD, per germline. The CDR3 contains 14 residues. CDR3 residues: CATRTGPNTGELFF. CDR3 bases: TGTGCCACCAGGACAGGGCCCAACACCGGGGAGCTGTTTTTT.

This clonotype occurred a few times. The rearrangement links TRBV7-9 to TRBJ2-2; D remains unclear. CDR1 is SEHNR, CDR2 FQNEAQ, per germline (reference sequence). With 4 bases removed from V and 5 bases from J, the gap between germline ends came to 8 bases. The CDR3 runs to 13 residues. DNA for the CDR3: TGTGCCAGCAGCTCCTCCACGACCGGGGAGCTGTTTTTT. It yields the protein CASSSSTTGELFF. Full variable domain (outside the CDR3, taken from reference TRBV7-9 and TRBJ2-2): DTGVSQNPRHKITKRGQNVTFRCDPISEHNRLYWYRQTLGQGPEFLTYFQNEAQLEKSRLLSDRFSAERPKGSFSTLEIQRTEQGDSAMYLCASSSSTTGELFFGEGSRLTVL.

In this sample, this clonotype turned up a few times. The chain links TRBV5-1 to TRBJ2-4; TRBD2 is a possible D gene (5 bases). The V gene's germline CDR1 is SGHRS and CDR2 YFSETQ. Trimming took off 4 bases at V and 2 bases at J, with 13 bases between the two ends. The CDR3 runs to 15 residues. CDR3 sequence reads: CASSLYGDPKNIQYF. For the CDR3, the DNA is TGCGCCAGCAGCCTCTACGGGGATCCCAAAAACATTCAGTACTTC.

The rearrangement joins TRBV6-1 to TRBJ2-7, with D perhaps matching TRBD2 (6 bases). Germline V gene lookup returns CDR1 MNHNS and CDR2 SASEGT. There are 14 residues in the CDR3. The germline V and J ends were trimmed by 1 base and 3 bases, with 10 bases remaining between them. CDR3 residues: CASSEVMGLYEQYF. CDR3 DNA sequence: TGTGCCAGCAGTGAAGTCATGGGACTCTACGAGCAGTACTTC.

This chain links TRBV4-2 with TRBJ2-2; D is possibly TRBD1 (6 bases). This CDR3 spans 16 amino acids. V lost 3 bases and J lost 5, with 16 bases in between. Germline CDR1 reads LGHNA; CDR2 reads YNFKEQ. In DNA, the CDR3 is TGTGCCAGCAGCCATCAGGGGATCGAGTGGACCGGGGAGCTGTTTTTT. It codes for CASSHQGIEWTGELFF.

This clonotype was picked up a small number of times. The chain carries TRBV7-2 and TRBJ2-7, with D possibly being TRBD2 (6 bases). V lost 3 bases to trimming and J lost 1 base, with 19 bases between them. The CDR3 sequence is 17 residues long. Germline CDR1 is SGHTA and CDR2 is FQGNSA. The CDR3 spells CASSFPASEYWSYEQYF. CDR3 DNA sequence: TGTGCCAGCAGCTTTCCTGCTAGCGAATATTGGTCCTACGAGCAGTACTTC.

The chain recombines TRBV7-9 with TRBJ1-2; a weak D match, TRBD1 (6 bases). Trimming pared 5 bases from V and 3 bases from J, leaving 10 bases between. The V gene's germline CDR1 is SEHNR and CDR2 FQNEAQ (reference sequence). This CDR3 spans 13 amino acids. The CDR3 DNA follows: TGTGCCAGCAGCAAGCGACAGGACTATGGCTACACCTTC. It translates to CASSKRQDYGYTF. Full variable domain (outside the CDR3, taken from reference TRBV7-9 and TRBJ1-2): DTGVSQNPRHKITKRGQNVTFRCDPISEHNRLYWYRQTLGQGPEFLTYFQNEAQLEKSRLLSDRFSAERPKGSFSTLEIQRTEQGDSAMYLCASSKRQDYGYTFGSGTRLTVV.

This clonotype was detected a few times. The CDR3: CSVEDWRGRETQYF. CDR3 DNA: TGCAGCGTTGAAGATTGGAGGGGCCGGGAGACCCAGTACTTC. The chain links TRBV29-1 to TRBJ2-5, with D perhaps TRBD2 (6 bases). CDR1 and CDR2 (germline): SQVTM, ANQGSEA. This CDR3 comprises 14 residues. V lost 0 bases, J lost 5 bases, and 13 bases lay in between.

The chain employs TRBV7-2 and TRBJ2-7; D might be TRBD1 (7 bases). From germline, CDR1 is SGHTA and CDR2 FQGNSA. Trimming took off 5 bases at V and 1 base at J, with 18 bases between the two ends. The CDR3 loop spans 16 amino acids. The CDR3 sequence: CASSLRGAGDSYEQYF. The CDR3 DNA is TGTGCCAGCAGCCTCAGGGGGGCAGGGGATTCCTACGAGCAGTACTTC.